These 3 T cell receptor beta chains were all obtained from the same sample, sequenced in a study of blood T cell repertoires in COVID-19. Assay: immunoSEQ multiplex PCR; the TCRdb copy retains only in-frame clones and omits some. The data contain about 380,000 clones, 90% of them singletons. Input material: peripheral blood. The receptors here all came from a man younger than 35 with active or convalescent COVID-19.

This clone was seen only a few times. V is TRBV7-8 and J is TRBJ2-7; perhaps TRBD2 as D (6 bases). CDR1 SGHVS and CDR2 FQNEAQ come from the germline V gene. There are 13 residues in the CDR3. Deletions cut 7 bases from V and 3 bases from J, with 13 bases between. The CDR3 spells CASIRASDYEQYF. The CDR3 coding sequence is TGTGCCAGCATCCGGGCTAGCGACTACGAGCAGTACTTC.

The chain couples TRBV7-6 to TRBJ2-7; TRBD1 matches at 11 bases. V lost 1 base, J lost 4 bases, and 3 bases stayed unmatched. The CDR3 extends over 15 amino acids. Germline values: CDR1 SGHVS, CDR2 FNYEAQ. CDR3 sequence (DNA): TGTGCCAGCAGCTTAGAGGGACAGGGGGTTTACGAGCAGTACTTC. Amino acids: CASSLEGQGVYEQYF.

This clone has just one count. This sequence joins TRBV19 and TRBJ2-1, with 9 bases identical to TRBD2. The junction had 10 bases not matched to a gene; V was cut back by 4 bases and J by 6 bases. The CDR3 sequence is 16 residues long. Germline-derived CDR1 and CDR2 are LNHDA and SQIVND (reference sequence). CDR3 DNA sequence: TGTGCCAGTAGTAGCGCGAGGGGACTAGCCCTCAATGAGCAGTTCTTC. It specifies CASSSARGLALNEQFF. The full variable domain, with the rest looked up from reference TRBV19 and TRBJ2-1, is DGGITQSPKYLFRKEGQNVTLSCEQNLNHDAMYWYRQDPGQGLRLIYYSQIVNDFQKGDIAEGYSVSREKKESFPLTVTSAQKNPTAFYLCASSSARGLALNEQFFGPGTRLTVL.